These T cell receptor beta chains were read from a single sample in a study of blood T cell repertoires in COVID-19. Using immunoSEQ multiplex PCR, the repertoire was profiled, and TCRdb retains in-frame clones only, with some absent. This table has some 76,000 clones, 65% to 85% appearing once. Sequences were obtained from peripheral blood. Receptors were obtained from a man aged 45-65 years with COVID-19, enrolled during active disease. CDR3s include the opening cysteine and the closing phenylalanine or tryptophan.

V,J,CDR3
TRBV24-1,TRBJ1-2,CATSDSRTGRGGYTF
TRBV25-1,TRBJ1-3,CASRGQSGNTIYF
TRBV28,TRBJ1-5,CASSPNPWRNQPQHF
TRBV3-1/TRBV3-2,TRBJ1-1,CASSQDPVSGLGYAFF
TRBV6-6,TRBJ1-4,CASSYAGGKDEKLFF
TRBV7-9,TRBJ2-5,CASSPSAQYF
TRBV28,TRBJ2-1,CASSPSGNSYNEQFF
TRBV6-5,TRBJ1-5,CASSPDRVGQPQHF
TRBV5-1,TRBJ2-5,CASSLVGSRPQETQYF
TRBV18,TRBJ2-1,CASSPSRVNEQFF
TRBV5-4,TRBJ1-4,CASSPGQGREQLFF
TRBV11-2,TRBJ2-3,CASSRRGTPSTDTQYF
TRBV7-2,TRBJ1-2,CASSPRGVYGYTF
TRBV6-2/TRBV6-3,TRBJ2-6,CASSYGHSSGANVLTF
TRBV21-1,TRBJ2-2,CASSKVGDRNTGELFF
TRBV2,TRBJ1-2,CASSGGRTGRGTF
TRBV7-9,TRBJ2-7,CASSLGDRVHEQYF
TRBV15,TRBJ2-1,CATSSGLAGLYNEQFF
TRBV2,TRBJ2-1,CASSTTSYNEQFF
TRBV5-4,TRBJ1-3,CASSSTVSSGNTIYF
TRBV7-3,TRBJ1-1,CASSLSGLSTEAFF
TRBV6-1,TRBJ1-4,CASTDRVIREKLFF
TRBV19,TRBJ2-1,CASSMISIGPGGYNEQFF
TRBV7-8,TRBJ2-1,CASSPLPGLAGNEQFF
TRBV12-3/TRBV12-4,TRBJ2-7,CASSLSRTYEQYF
TRBV4-1,TRBJ2-5,CASSLQGTSGRETQYF
TRBV28,TRBJ2-1,CASSLRSSYNEQFF
TRBV9,TRBJ1-2,CASSVQGSYGYTF
TRBV5-1,TRBJ2-1,CASSLGVAGGFGLSYNEQFF
TRBV4-1,TRBJ1-5,CASSYSPGSNQPQHF
TRBV30,TRBJ2-5,CAWSPRGGQETQYF
TRBV9,TRBJ1-3,CASSIGTASSGNTIYF
TRBV5-1,TRBJ2-3,CASSLGLRRVTDTQYF
TRBV6-6,TRBJ2-7,CASSYSSVSSYEQYF
TRBV11-2,TRBJ2-1,CASSPGLAGGRYNEQFF
TRBV10-1,TRBJ2-7,CASSQRDSYEQYF
TRBV7-9,TRBJ2-1,CASSLGSGGSGYEQFF
TRBV5-1,TRBJ1-4,CASSSATGVDEKLFF
TRBV11-2,TRBJ2-2,CASSPGLGQNTGELFF
TRBV7-2,TRBJ1-2,CASSKGGGIDYGYTF
TRBV7-3,TRBJ2-2,CASSRQPNTGELFF
TRBV30,TRBJ2-3,CAWTSGRGASTDTQYF
TRBV9,TRBJ2-1,CASSPLGLAEYNEQFF
TRBV6-5,TRBJ2-1,CASSYVRGGNYNEQFF
TRBV19,TRBJ2-7,CASSRGTFNYEQYF
TRBV7-2,TRBJ1-2,CASSLAIREPPNGYTF